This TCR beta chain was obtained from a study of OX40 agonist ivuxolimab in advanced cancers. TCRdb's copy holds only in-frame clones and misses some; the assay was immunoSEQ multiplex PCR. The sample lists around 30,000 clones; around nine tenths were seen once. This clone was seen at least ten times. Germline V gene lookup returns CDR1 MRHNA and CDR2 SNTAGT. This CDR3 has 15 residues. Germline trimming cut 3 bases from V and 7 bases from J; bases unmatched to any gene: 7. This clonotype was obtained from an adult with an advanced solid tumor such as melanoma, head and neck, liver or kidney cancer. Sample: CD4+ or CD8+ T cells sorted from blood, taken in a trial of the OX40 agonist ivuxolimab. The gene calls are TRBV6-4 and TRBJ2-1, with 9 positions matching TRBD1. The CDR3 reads CASSEAGTGWNEQFF. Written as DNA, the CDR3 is TGTGCCAGCAGTGAGGCCGGGACAGGGTGGAATGAGCAGTTCTTC.